This is a list of T cell receptor beta chains from one sample in a study of T cell repertoires in cytomegalovirus infection. TCRdb called the reads again in MiXCR, with one record for every CDR3 protein. The table records about 360,000 distinct CDR3 sequences, 15% to 20% of them present only once. Material for sequencing was PBMCs. All receptors derive from a human donor in good health (CMV status not recorded). Some clones in this sample may be carry-over from other donors' samples. Each CDR3 is given with its conserved first and last residue. A D gene is named only where the DNA matches it firmly. A row's size may be missing; if present it is once, few, many or a size class.

j_call cdr3_length d_call v_call clone_size cdr3_aa cdr3_nt
TRBJ2-5 14 TRBD1 TRBV7-9 many CASSLGNRGETQYF TGTGCCAGCAGCTTAGGGAACAGGGGAGAGACCCAGTACTTC
TRBJ1-1 15 NA TRBV4-1 NA CASSPLRDKNTEAFF TGCGCCAGCAGCCCTCTCCGGGACAAGAACACTGAAGCTTTCTTT
TRBJ2-2 15 NA TRBV11-2 many CASSLAGTNTGELFF TGTGCCAGCAGCTTAGCGGGGACGAACACCGGGGAGCTGTTTTTT
TRBJ2-1 11 NA TRBV7-9 NA CASSLSIEQFF TGTGCCAGCAGCTTATCCATTGAGCAGTTCTTC
TRBJ2-7 15 NA TRBV7-9 few CASSPPLLTPYEQYF TGTGCCAGCAGCCCCCCTCTACTCACACCCTACGAGCAGTACTTC
TRBJ1-6 12 NA TRBV12-3/TRBV12-4 few CASSFMKSPLHF TGTGCCAGCAGTTTTATGAAATCACCCCTCCACTTT
TRBJ2-7 16 TRBD1 TRBV7-9 NA CASSATGAPSSYEQYF TGTGCCAGCAGCGCGACAGGGGCCCCGAGCTCCTACGAGCAGTACTTC
TRBJ1-2 17 NA TRBV19 NA CASTPSGPTATFYGYTF TGTGCCAGTACCCCCTCAGGACCGACCGCTACGTTTTATGGCTACACCTTC
TRBJ2-1 15 TRBD2 TRBV4-2 NA CASSLLTGGYNEQFF TGTGCCAGCAGCCTCTTGACGGGGGGTTACAATGAGCAGTTCTTC
TRBJ2-3 14 TRBD1 TRBV28 NA CASSLRQGGDTQYF TGTGCCAGCAGTCTTAGACAGGGGGGAGATACGCAGTATTTT
TRBJ2-1 14 TRBD2 TRBV11-2 many CASSFGTSYNEQFF TGTGCCAGCAGCTTTGGGACTAGCTACAATGAGCAGTTCTTC
TRBJ2-3 13 NA TRBV6-2/TRBV6-3 NA CASKGPSTDTQYF TGTGCCAGCAAGGGCCCAAGCACAGATACGCAGTATTTT
TRBJ1-1 15 NA TRBV19 many CASSPHRARNTEAFF TGTGCCAGTAGTCCCCACAGGGCTCGGAACACTGAAGCTTTCTTT
TRBJ2-5 15 TRBD1 TRBV28 NA CASSRTGRIQETQYF TGTGCCAGCAGTAGGACAGGGAGAATCCAAGAGACCCAGTACTTC
TRBJ1-1 15 NA TRBV9 NA CASRTHQGPNTEAFF TGTGCCAGCAGAACTCATCAGGGGCCGAACACTGAAGCTTTCTTT
TRBJ2-1 15 TRBD2 TRBV20-1 NA CSARDPDGGDNEQFF TGCAGTGCTAGAGATCCGGATGGGGGGGACAATGAGCAGTTCTTC
TRBJ2-1 17 NA TRBV11-3 NA CASSFGIWEDSYNEQFF TGTGCCAGCAGCTTCGGTATTTGGGAGGACTCCTACAATGAGCAGTTCTTC
TRBJ2-2 15 TRBD1 TRBV11-2 many CASSTGTGMAGELFF TGTGCCAGCAGCACTGGGACAGGGATGGCCGGGGAGCTGTTTTTT
TRBJ2-1 14 TRBD2 TRBV19 few CATHRGGAVNEQFF TGTGCCACCCATCGGGGGGGGGCCGTGAATGAGCAGTTCTTC
TRBJ2-7 16 NA TRBV7-2 many CASSSRAGPGDYEQYF TGTGCCAGCAGCTCACGGGCAGGTCCTGGAGATTACGAGCAGTACTTC
TRBJ1-5 15 TRBD1 TRBV5-1 NA CASSLDRGNGQPQHF TGCGCCAGCAGCCTGGACAGGGGCAACGGTCAGCCCCAGCATTTT
TRBJ1-2 13 NA TRBV2 few CASSERAGYGYTF TGTGCCAGCAGTGAAAGAGCTGGCTATGGCTACACCTTC
TRBJ2-3 12 NA TRBV5-1 few CASGWTTDTQYF TGCGCCAGCGGTTGGACCACAGATACGCAGTATTTT
TRBJ1-5 13 NA TRBV20-1 NA CSAYTTQGGPQHF TGCAGTGCGTATACGACACAGGGTGGGCCCCAGCATTTT
TRBJ2-1 12 NA TRBV7-2 many CASSPGRGEQFF TGTGCCAGCAGCCCGGGTAGGGGGGAGCAGTTCTTC
TRBJ2-3 13 NA TRBV6-2/TRBV6-3 NA CASSYSRADTQYF TGTGCCAGCAGTTACTCCAGAGCAGATACGCAGTATTTT
TRBJ2-7 16 TRBD2 TRBV20-1 NA CSARDGAKRESSEQYF TGCAGTGCTAGAGATGGAGCGAAGCGGGAGTCCTCCGAGCAGTACTTC
TRBJ2-3 13 NA TRBV11-2 many CASGGGSTDTQYF TGTGCCAGCGGGGGCGGGAGCACAGATACGCAGTATTTT
TRBJ2-4 16 TRBD1 TRBV6-2/TRBV6-3 many CASSLGQQLRLGIQYF TGTGCCAGCAGTCTGGGACAGCAACTTCGATTAGGCATTCAGTACTTC
TRBJ2-7 15 NA TRBV2 NA CASSDLLLEGYEQYF TGTGCCAGCAGTGATTTGCTCCTAGAAGGGTACGAGCAGTACTTC
TRBJ2-1 14 NA TRBV16 NA CASSQSASTNEQFF TGTGCCAGCAGCCAATCGGCTAGTACCAATGAGCAGTTCTTC
TRBJ2-2 14 NA TRBV15 NA CATSSIRNTGELFF TGTGCCACCAGCAGTATACGGAACACCGGGGAGCTGTTTTTT
TRBJ2-5 14 TRBD1 TRBV6-1 many CASRVGTGRETQYF TGTGCCAGCAGGGTAGGGACAGGTCGAGAGACCCAGTACTTC
TRBJ1-2 16 NA TRBV5-1 few CASSPGVGSWNYGYTF TGCGCCAGCAGCCCGGGGGTGGGTAGCTGGAACTATGGCTACACCTTC
TRBJ1-5 15 TRBD1 TRBV27 NA CASSLGTGSDQPQHF TGTGCCAGCAGTCTTGGGACAGGGAGCGATCAGCCCCAGCATTTT
TRBJ2-4 14 TRBD2 TRBV29-1 NA CSVEFTGGGSIQYF TGCAGCGTTGAATTTACCGGCGGGGGGAGCATTCAGTACTTC
TRBJ1-4 15 NA TRBV7-9 many CASSYGDRLNEKLFF TGTGCCAGCAGCTATGGGGACCGACTTAATGAAAAACTGTTTTTT
TRBJ2-1 16 TRBD2 TRBV15 NA CATSRGLAGAHNEQFF TGTGCCACCAGCAGAGGGCTAGCGGGAGCCCACAATGAGCAGTTCTTC
TRBJ2-2 15 NA TRBV19 few CASSIQGGRRGELFF TGTGCCAGTAGTATTCAGGGTGGCAGAAGGGGGGAGCTGTTTTTT
TRBJ1-2 11 NA TRBV29-1 NA CSGTANYGYTF TGCAGCGGAACAGCGAACTATGGCTACACCTTC
TRBJ2-7 15 NA TRBV6-2/TRBV6-3 NA CASSSGRGSAYEQYF TGTGCCAGCAGTTCGGGGCGGGGATCCGCCTACGAGCAGTACTTC
TRBJ2-7 13 TRBD1 TRBV2 NA CASSAGQGNEQYF TGTGCCAGCAGTGCGGGACAGGGGAACGAGCAGTACTTC
TRBJ2-7 13 NA TRBV20-1 NA CSARDVRTYEQYF TGCAGTGCTAGAGATGTGCGCACCTACGAGCAGTACTTC
TRBJ1-5 13 NA TRBV20-1 NA CSARDQLDQPQHF TGCAGTGCTAGAGATCAGTTGGATCAGCCCCAGCATTTT
TRBJ2-7 13 NA TRBV10-3 few CAISEKGRYEQYF TGTGCCATCAGTGAGAAGGGGAGATACGAGCAGTACTTC
TRBJ1-4 14 TRBD1 TRBV20-1 once CSARAGTDNEKLFF TGCAGTGCTAGGGCCGGGACAGATAATGAAAAACTGTTTTTT
TRBJ1-6 14 NA TRBV7-6 NA CASSFTPANSPLHF TGTGCCAGCAGCTTCACCCCAGCCAATTCACCCCTCCACTTT
TRBJ2-3 14 NA TRBV10-2 many CACQGPTYTDTQYF TGCGCCTGTCAGGGGCCGACATACACAGATACGCAGTATTTT
TRBJ2-7 13 NA TRBV6-5 few CASSYSRGYEQYF TGTGCCAGCAGTTACTCTAGGGGGTACGAGCAGTACTTC
TRBJ1-1 12 NA TRBV7-2 few CASSLMRLQAFF TGTGCCAGCAGCTTAATGCGGTTGCAAGCTTTCTTT
TRBJ2-3 11 NA TRBV19 NA CASSMADTQYF TGTGCCAGTAGTATGGCAGATACGCAGTATTTT
TRBJ1-6 12 NA TRBV7-2 many CASSNDYSPLHF TGTGCCAGCAGCAATGATTATTCACCCCTCCACTTT
TRBJ1-2 14 NA TRBV27 NA CASRRGIGFLGYTF TGTGCCAGCAGGAGGGGCATTGGATTCCTGGGCTACACCTTC
TRBJ1-1 13 NA TRBV10-3 NA CAISERGDTEAFF TGTGCCATCAGTGAGCGAGGAGACACTGAAGCTTTCTTT
TRBJ2-1 13 NA TRBV5-4 few CASSLKAVDEQFF TGTGCCAGCAGCTTGAAGGCGGTGGATGAGCAGTTCTTC
TRBJ1-6 13 NA TRBV30 NA CAWSSGYNSPLHF TGTGCCTGGAGTTCGGGATATAATTCACCCCTCCACTTT
TRBJ1-4 14 TRBD1 TRBV29-1 NA CSVRDRGRWEKLFF TGCAGCGTTCGGGACAGGGGGCGCTGGGAAAAACTGTTTTTT
TRBJ2-3 15 NA TRBV6-2/TRBV6-3 NA CASSPIAFRGDTQYF TGTGCCAGCAGCCCAATAGCCTTTCGGGGAGATACGCAGTATTTT
TRBJ2-2 15 NA TRBV23-1 NA CASSQRGGPNGELFF TGCGCCAGCAGTCAAAGGGGGGGCCCGAACGGGGAGCTGTTTTTT
TRBJ1-2 15 NA TRBV12-3/TRBV12-4 NA CASSLFGSSNYGYTF TGTGCCAGCAGTTTATTCGGAAGCTCTAACTATGGCTACACCTTC